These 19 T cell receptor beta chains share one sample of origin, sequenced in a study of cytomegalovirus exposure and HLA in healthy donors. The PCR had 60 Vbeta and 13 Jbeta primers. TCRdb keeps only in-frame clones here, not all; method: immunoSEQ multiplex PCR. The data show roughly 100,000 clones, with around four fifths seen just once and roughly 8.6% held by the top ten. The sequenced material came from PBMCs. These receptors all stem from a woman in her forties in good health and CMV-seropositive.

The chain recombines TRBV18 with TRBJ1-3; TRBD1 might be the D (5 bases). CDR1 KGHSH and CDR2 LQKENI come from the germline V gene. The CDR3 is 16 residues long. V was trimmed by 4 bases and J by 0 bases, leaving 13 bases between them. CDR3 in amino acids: CASSQPGGNSGNTIYF. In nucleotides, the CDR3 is TGTGCCAGCTCACAACCGGGGGGTAACTCTGGAAACACCATATATTTT.

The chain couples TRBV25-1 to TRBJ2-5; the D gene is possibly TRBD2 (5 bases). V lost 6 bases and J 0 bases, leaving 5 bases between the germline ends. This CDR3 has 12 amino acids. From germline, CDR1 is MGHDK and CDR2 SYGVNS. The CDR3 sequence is CASSGNQETQYF. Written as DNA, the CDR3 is TGTGCCAGCAGCGGGAACCAAGAGACCCAGTACTTC. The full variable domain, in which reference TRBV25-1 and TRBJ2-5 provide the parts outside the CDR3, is EADIYQTPRYLVIGTGKKITLECSQTMGHDKMYWYQQDPGMELHLIHYSYGVNSTEKGDLSSESTVSRIRTEHFPLTLESARPSHTSQYLCASSGNQETQYFGPGTRLLVL.

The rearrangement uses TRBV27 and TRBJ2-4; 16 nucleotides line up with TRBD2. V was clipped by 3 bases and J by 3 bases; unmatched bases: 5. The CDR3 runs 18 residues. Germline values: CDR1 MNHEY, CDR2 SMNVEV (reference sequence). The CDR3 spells CASSLGLAGGRVKNIQYF. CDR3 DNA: TGTGCCAGCAGTTTGGGACTAGCGGGGGGGCGCGTCAAAAACATTCAGTACTTC.

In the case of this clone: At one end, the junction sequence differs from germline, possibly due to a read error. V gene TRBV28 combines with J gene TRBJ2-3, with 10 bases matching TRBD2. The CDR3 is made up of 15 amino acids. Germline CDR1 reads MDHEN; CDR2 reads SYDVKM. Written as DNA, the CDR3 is TGTGCCAGCACTTTACTAGCGGGGTTTACAGATACGCAGTATTTT. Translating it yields CASTLLAGFTDTQYF.

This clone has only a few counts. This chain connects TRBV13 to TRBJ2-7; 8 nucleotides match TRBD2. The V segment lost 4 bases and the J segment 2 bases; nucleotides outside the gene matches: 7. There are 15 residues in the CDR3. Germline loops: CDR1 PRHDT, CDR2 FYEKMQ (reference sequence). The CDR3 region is CASSSKRERTYEQYF. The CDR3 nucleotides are TGTGCCAGCAGCTCAAAGCGGGAGCGGACCTACGAGCAGTACTTC.

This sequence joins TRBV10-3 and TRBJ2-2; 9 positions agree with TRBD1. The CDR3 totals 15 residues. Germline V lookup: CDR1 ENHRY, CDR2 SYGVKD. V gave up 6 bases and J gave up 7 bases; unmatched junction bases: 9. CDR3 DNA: TGTGCCATCAGCCCGGGACAGGGATTAAGCGGGGAGCTGTTTTTT. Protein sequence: CAISPGQGLSGELFF.

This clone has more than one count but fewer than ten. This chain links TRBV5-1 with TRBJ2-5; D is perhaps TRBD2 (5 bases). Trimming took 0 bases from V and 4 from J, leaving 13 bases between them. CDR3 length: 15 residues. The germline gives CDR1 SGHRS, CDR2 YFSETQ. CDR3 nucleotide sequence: TGCGCCAGCAGCTTGGATTCCAGCGAGGGAGAGACCCAGTACTTC. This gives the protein CASSLDSSEGETQYF.

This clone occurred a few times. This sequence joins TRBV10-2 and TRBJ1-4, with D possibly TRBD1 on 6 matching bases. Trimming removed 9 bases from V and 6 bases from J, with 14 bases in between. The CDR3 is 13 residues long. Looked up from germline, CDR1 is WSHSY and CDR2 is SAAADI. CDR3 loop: CASRGRRDEKLFF. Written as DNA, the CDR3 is TGCGCCAGTAGGGGGAGAAGAGATGAAAAACTGTTTTTT.

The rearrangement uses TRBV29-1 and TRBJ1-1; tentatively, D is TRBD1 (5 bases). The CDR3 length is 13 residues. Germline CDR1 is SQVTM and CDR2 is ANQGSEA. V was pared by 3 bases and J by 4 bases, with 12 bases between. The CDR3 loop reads CSVDRGTSTEAFF. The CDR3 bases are TGCAGCGTTGATCGCGGGACGTCCACTGAAGCTTTCTTT. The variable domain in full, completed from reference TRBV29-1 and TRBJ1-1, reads SAVISQKPSRDICQRGTSLTIQCQVDSQVTMMFWYRQQPGQSLTLIATANQGSEATYESGFVIDKFPISRPNLTFSTLTVSNMSPEDSSIYLCSVDRGTSTEAFFGQGTRLTVV.

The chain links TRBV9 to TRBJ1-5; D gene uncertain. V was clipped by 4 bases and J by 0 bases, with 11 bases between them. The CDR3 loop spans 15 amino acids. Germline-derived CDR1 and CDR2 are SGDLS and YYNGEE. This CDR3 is CASSPSGYSNQPQHF. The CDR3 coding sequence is TGTGCCAGCAGCCCTAGTGGGTATAGCAATCAGCCCCAGCATTTT. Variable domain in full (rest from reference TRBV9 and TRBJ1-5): DSGVTQTPKHLITATGQRVTLRCSPRSGDLSVYWYQQSLDQGLQFLIQYYNGEERAKGNILERFSAQQFPDLHSELNLSSLELGDSALYFCASSPSGYSNQPQHFGDGTRLSIL.

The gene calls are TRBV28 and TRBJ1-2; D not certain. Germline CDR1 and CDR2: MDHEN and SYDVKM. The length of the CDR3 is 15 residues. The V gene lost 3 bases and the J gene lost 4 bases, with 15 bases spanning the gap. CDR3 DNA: TGTGCCAGCAGTTTGAGGGTAGGGTGGATCTATGGCTACACCTTC. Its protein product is CASSLRVGWIYGYTF.

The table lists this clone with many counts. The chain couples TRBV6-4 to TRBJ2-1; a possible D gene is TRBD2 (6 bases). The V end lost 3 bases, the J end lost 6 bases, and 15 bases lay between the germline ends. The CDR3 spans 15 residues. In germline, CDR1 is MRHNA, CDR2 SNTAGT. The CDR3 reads CASSERLVGSNEQFF. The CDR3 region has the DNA TGTGCCAGCAGTGAACGACTAGTGGGGTCCAATGAGCAGTTCTTC.

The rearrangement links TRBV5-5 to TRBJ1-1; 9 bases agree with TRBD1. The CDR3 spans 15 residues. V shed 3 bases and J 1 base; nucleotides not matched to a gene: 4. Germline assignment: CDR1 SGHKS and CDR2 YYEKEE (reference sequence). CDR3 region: CASSWTGARNTEAFF. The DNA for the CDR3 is TGTGCCAGCAGCTGGACAGGGGCAAGGAACACTGAAGCTTTCTTT.

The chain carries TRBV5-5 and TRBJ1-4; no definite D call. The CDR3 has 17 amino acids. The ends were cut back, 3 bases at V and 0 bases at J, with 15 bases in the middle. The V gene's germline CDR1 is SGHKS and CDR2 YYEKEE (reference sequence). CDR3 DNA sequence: TGTGCCAGCAGCTCCAAAACTGCGGAAGCAACTAATGAAAAACTGTTTTTT. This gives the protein CASSSKTAEATNEKLFF.

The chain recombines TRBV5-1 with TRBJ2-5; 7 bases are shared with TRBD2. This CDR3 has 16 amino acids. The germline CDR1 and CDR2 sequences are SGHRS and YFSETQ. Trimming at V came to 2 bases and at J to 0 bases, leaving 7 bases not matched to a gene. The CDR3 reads CASSFGAGENQETQYF. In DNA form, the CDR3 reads TGCGCCAGCAGCTTTGGGGCGGGGGAGAACCAAGAGACCCAGTACTTC.

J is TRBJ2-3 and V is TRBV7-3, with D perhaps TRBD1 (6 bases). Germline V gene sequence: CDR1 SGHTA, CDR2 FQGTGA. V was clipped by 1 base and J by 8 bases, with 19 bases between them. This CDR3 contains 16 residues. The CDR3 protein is CASSLILGGGPGTQYF. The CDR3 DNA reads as TGTGCCAGCAGCTTAATTTTGGGTGGGGGCCCAGGTACGCAGTATTTT.

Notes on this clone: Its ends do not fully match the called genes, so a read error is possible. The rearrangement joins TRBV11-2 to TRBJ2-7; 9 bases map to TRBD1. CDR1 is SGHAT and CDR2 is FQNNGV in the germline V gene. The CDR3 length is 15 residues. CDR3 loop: CASSEGQGVPYGQYF. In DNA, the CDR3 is TGTGCCAGCAGCGAGGGACAGGGTGTCCCCTACGGGCAGTACTTC.

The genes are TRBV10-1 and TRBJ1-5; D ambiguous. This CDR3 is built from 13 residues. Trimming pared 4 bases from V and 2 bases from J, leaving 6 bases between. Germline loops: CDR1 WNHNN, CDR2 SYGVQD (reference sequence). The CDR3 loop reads CASSATGNQPQHF. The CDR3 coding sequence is TGCGCCAGCAGTGCCACAGGCAATCAGCCCCAGCATTTT.

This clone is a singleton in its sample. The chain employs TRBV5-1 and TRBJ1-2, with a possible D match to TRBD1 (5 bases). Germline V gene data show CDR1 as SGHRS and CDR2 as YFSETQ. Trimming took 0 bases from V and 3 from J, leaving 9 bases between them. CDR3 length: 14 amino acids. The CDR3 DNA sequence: TGCGCCAGCAGCTTGGGACAGAGCTACTATGGCTACACCTTC. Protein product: CASSLGQSYYGYTF.